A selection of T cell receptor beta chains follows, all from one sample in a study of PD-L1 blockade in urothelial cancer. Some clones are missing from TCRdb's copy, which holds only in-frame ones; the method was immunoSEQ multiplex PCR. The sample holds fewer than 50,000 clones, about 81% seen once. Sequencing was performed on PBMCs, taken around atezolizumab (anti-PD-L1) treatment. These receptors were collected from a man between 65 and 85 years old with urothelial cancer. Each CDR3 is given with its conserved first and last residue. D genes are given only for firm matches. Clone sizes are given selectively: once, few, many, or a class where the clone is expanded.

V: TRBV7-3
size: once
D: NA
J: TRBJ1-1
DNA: TGTGCCAGCAGCTTAACAGGCCGGGACACTGAAGCTTTCTTT
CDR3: CASSLTGRDTEAFF

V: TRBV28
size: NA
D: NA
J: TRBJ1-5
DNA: TGTGCCAGCAACATAAACCGGGGAGGGGGACATCAGCCCCAGCATTTT
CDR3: CASNINRGGGHQPQHF

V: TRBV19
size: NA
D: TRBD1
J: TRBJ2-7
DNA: TGTGCCAGTAGTATGTTTGGGGACAGGAGTAACTACGAGCAGTACTTC
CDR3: CASSMFGDRSNYEQYF

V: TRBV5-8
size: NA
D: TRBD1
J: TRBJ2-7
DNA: TGTGCCAGCAGCAGAGACAGGGGGTCCTACGAGCAGTACTTC
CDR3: CASSRDRGSYEQYF

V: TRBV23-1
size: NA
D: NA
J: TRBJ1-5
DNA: TGCGCCAGCAGTCAGCAAGGGAGACATAGCAATCAGCCCCAGCATTTT
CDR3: CASSQQGRHSNQPQHF

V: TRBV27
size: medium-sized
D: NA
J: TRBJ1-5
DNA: TGTGCCAGCAGCTTAGAGGGAGCGGGGCCCCAGCATTTT
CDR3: CASSLEGAGPQHF

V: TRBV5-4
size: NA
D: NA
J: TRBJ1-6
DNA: TGTGCCAGCAGCAGACGACAGGTGAACGAACAAAATTCACCCCTCCACTTT
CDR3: CASSRRQVNEQNSPLHF

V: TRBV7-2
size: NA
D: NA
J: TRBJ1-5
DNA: TGTGCCAGCAGCACCCAGAAGGGGGGCAATCAGCCCCAGCATTTT
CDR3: CASSTQKGGNQPQHF

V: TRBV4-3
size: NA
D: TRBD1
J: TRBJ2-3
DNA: TGCGCCAGCAGCCAACCACTATTGGAGACAGGGTTTGGCACAGATACGCAGTATTTT
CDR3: CASSQPLLETGFGTDTQYF

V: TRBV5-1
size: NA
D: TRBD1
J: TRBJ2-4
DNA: TGCGCCAGCAGCTTGGCTACAGGGGTAGGTCAAAACATTCAGTACTTC
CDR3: CASSLATGVGQNIQYF

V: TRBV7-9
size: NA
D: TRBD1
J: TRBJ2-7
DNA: TGTGCCAGCAGCTTCTTAGTTACCGGGACAGAGAACTACGAGCAGTACTTC
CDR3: CASSFLVTGTENYEQYF

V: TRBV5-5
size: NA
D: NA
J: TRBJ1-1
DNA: TGTGCCAGCAGCTTGGGGACTTACTCTTCCATGAACACTGAAGCTTTCTTT
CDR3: CASSLGTYSSMNTEAFF

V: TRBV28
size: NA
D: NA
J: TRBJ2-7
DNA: TGTGCCAGCAGTTTCGGTCACGTTCGGTACGAGCAGTACTTC
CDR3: CASSFGHVRYEQYF

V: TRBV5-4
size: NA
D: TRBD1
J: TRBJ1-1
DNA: TGTGCCAGCAGCTGGGGGACGGGGACAGCATACACTGAAGCTTTCTTT
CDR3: CASSWGTGTAYTEAFF

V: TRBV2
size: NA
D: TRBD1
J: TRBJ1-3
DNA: TGTGCCAGCAGCGACAGGGGGCAGGGTGGAAACACCATATATTTT
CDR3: CASSDRGQGGNTIYF

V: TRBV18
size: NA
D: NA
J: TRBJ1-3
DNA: TGTGCCAGCTCACCGGACAACTCTGGAAACACCATATATTTT
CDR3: CASSPDNSGNTIYF

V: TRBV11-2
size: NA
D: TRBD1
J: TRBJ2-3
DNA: TGTGCCAGCAGCATAAACGTCCGGGACAGGGAGTATTTT
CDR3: CASSINVRDREYF

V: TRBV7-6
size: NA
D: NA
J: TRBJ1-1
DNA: TGTGCCAGCAGCCGCGAGGGCGGGAGCACTGAAGCTTTCTTT
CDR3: CASSREGGSTEAFF

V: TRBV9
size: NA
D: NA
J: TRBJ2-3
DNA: TGTGCCAGCAGCCCGTTGGGGGGGGCTGGCACAGATACGCAGTATTTT
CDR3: CASSPLGGAGTDTQYF

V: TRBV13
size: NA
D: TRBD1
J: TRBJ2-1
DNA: TGTGCCAGCAGCCCTCTCGGGACAGGGGGCTACAATGAGCAGTTCTTC
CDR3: CASSPLGTGGYNEQFF

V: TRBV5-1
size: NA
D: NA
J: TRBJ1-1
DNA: TGCGCCAGCAGGGAGGAGGGCCCTGAAGCTTTCTTT
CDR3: CASREEGPEAFF

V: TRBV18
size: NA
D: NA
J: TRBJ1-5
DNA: TGTGCCAGCTCACCCGAGACAGCCCTCAAGGGTCAGCCCCAGCATTTT
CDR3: CASSPETALKGQPQHF

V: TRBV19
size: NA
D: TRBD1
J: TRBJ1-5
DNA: TGTGCCAGTAGTCCACAACAGGGGAACCAGCCCCAGCATTTT
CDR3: CASSPQQGNQPQHF

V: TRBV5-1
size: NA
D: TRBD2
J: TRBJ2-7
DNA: TGCGCCAGCTGCCCGGGACTAGCGGGAGATGGCGAGCAGTACTTC
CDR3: CASCPGLAGDGEQYF

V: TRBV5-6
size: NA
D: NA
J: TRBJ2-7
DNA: TGTGCCAGCAGCTTAACAGGGATGGTCGTGGCTAGGGGCTACGAGCAGTACTTC
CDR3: CASSLTGMVVARGYEQYF

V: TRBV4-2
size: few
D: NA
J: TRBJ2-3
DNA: TGTGCCAGCAGCCATGGGGAGTATGGTACAGATACGCAGTATTTT
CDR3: CASSHGEYGTDTQYF

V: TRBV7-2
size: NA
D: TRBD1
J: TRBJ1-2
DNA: TGTGCCAGCAGCTTTTGGGACAGGCTGGCCTATGGCTACACCTTC
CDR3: CASSFWDRLAYGYTF

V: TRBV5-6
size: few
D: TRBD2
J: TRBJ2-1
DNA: TGTGCCAGCAGCTTGTCCGGGACTAGTATCCTCTTC
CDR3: CASSLSGTSILF

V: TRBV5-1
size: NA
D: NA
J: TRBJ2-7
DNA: TGCGCCAGCAGCTTGAGGGGGTCACAGCCCTACGAGCAGTACTTC
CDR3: CASSLRGSQPYEQYF

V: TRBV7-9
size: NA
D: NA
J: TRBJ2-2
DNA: TGTGCCAGCAGCTTTCGGGACATCACCGGGGAGCTGTTTTTT
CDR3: CASSFRDITGELFF

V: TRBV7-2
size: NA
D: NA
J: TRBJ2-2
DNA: TGTGCCAGCAGCTTAATGAAGGGCCTAGGGGCTGCCGGGGAGCTGTTTTTT
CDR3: CASSLMKGLGAAGELFF

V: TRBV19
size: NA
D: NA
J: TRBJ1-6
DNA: TGTGCCAGTAGTCGAACAGGGCCGGGGAGCTCCTATAATTCACCCCTCCACTTT
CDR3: CASSRTGPGSSYNSPLHF

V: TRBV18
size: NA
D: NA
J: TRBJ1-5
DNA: TGTGCCAGCTCACAAGGGCGGGTTAGCAATCAGCCCCAGCATTTT
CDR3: CASSQGRVSNQPQHF

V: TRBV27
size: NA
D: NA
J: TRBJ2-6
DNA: TGTGCCAGCAGTGACCTAGACAGCTCTGGGGCCAACGTCCTGACTTTC
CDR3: CASSDLDSSGANVLTF

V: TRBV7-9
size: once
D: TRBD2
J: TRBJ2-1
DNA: TGTGCCAGCAGCTTTCGGGGGGACAATGAGCAGTTCTTC
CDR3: CASSFRGDNEQFF

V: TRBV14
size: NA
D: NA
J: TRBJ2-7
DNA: TGTGCCAGCAGCCAAGGCCTACTCGGGGTTGCCTACGAGCAGTACTTC
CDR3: CASSQGLLGVAYEQYF

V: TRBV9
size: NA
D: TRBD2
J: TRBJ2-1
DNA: TGTGCCAGCAGCGTAGAAGCGGGGGGCTACAATGAGCAGTTCTTC
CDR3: CASSVEAGGYNEQFF

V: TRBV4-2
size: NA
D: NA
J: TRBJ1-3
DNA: TGTGCCAGCAGCCGACCCTATCAGGGTGTTGGAAACACCATATATTTT
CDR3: CASSRPYQGVGNTIYF

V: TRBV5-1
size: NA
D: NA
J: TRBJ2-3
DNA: TGCGCCAGCAGCCCCCTAAGCCGGGATACGCAGTATTTT
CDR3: CASSPLSRDTQYF

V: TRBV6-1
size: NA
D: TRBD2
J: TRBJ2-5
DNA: TGTGCCAGCAGTTTGGGACTAGCGGGGGGTGAGACCCAGTACTTC
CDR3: CASSLGLAGGETQYF

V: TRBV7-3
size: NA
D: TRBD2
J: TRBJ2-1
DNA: TGTGCCAGCAGGGGGACTAGTTCCTACAATGAGCAGTTCTTC
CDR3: CASRGTSSYNEQFF

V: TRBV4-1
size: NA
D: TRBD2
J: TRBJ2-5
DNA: TGCGCCAGCAGCCAAGAGGAGCGGGGCCAAGAGACCCAGTACTTC
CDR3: CASSQEERGQETQYF

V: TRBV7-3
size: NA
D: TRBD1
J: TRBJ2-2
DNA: TGTGCCAGCAGCTTCCGCCCTTGGGACAGGGGGCCCGGGGAGCTGTTTTTT
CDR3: CASSFRPWDRGPGELFF

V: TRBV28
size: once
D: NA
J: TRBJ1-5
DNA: TGTGCCAGCAGTTCCCTTAGCAATCAGCCCCAGCATTTT
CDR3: CASSSLSNQPQHF

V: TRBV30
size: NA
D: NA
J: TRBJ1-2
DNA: TGTGCCTGGAGTGTACCTGGGGGGTTTGCCTATGGCTACACCTTC
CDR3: CAWSVPGGFAYGYTF

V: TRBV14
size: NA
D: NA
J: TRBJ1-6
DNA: TGTGCCAGCAGCCAAGTTGTGGGAGGACCCCTCCACTTT
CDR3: CASSQVVGGPLHF

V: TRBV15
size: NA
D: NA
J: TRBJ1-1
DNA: TGTGCCACCAGCAGACTCCGTCAGGGAAAAACTGAAGCTTTCTTT
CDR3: CATSRLRQGKTEAFF

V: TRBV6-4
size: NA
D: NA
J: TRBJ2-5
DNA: TGTGCCAGCACCGACGTAGGGGGCCAAGAGACCCAGTACTTC
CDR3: CASTDVGGQETQYF

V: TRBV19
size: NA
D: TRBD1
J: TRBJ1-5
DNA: TGTGCCAGTAGTATGACCGGACAGGGAAGCAATCAGCCCCAGCATTTT
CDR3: CASSMTGQGSNQPQHF

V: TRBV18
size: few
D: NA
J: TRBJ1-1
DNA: TGTGCCAGCTCCCCGGGGAACACTGAAGCTTTCTTT
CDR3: CASSPGNTEAFF

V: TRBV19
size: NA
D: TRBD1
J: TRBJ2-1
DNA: TGTGCCAGTAGTATTTGGCCAGGGGGTGAGAATGAGCAGTTCTTC
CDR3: CASSIWPGGENEQFF

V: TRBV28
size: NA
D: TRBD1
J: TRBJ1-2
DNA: TGTGCCAGCAGTTTGACAGGGCGTAACTATGGCTACACCTTC
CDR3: CASSLTGRNYGYTF

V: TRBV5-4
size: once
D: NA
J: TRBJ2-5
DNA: TGTGCCAGCAGCTTGGGACTATCGGACCAGTACTTC
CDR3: CASSLGLSDQYF

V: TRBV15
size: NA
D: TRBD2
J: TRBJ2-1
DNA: TGTGCCACCAGCAGAGATGTAGGGACTAGCTCGAATGAGCAGTTCTTC
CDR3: CATSRDVGTSSNEQFF